This T cell receptor (beta chain) was recorded in a study of monozygotic twins with inflammatory bowel disease. Germline V CDR1 and CDR2: MNHEY, SMNVEV (reference sequence). This CDR3 region has 14 residues. TCRdb reanalyzed the 5' RACE reads, giving one entry per CDR3 protein sequence and no DNA. The ten most abundant clones cover 7.4% of a sample with some 150,000 distinct CDR3 sequences. Sequenced: blood. This chain links TRBV27 with TRBJ2-1; absent DNA, TCRdb's TRBD2 call cannot be checked. The sequence was obtained from a human donor with ulcerative colitis or Crohn's disease, or a healthy co-twin of an affected twin (not recorded which). CDR3 in amino acids: CASSSIAGGSEQFF.